A selection of T cell receptor beta chains follows, all from one sample in a study of blood T cells in healthy people across ages. TCRdb analysed the 5' RACE reads with MiXCR anew, one entry per CDR3 protein. The profile shows around 870,000 distinct CDR3 sequences, under 30% of them singletons. Specimen: blood. The receptors here all came from a woman at least 80 years old in good health. Both conserved end residues are part of each CDR3. Each record gives: J gene, D gene, clone size, V gene, CDR3 DNA, CDR3 protein. The D gene is left open where the match is weak. For some rows the clone size is stated as once, few or many, or as a class when expanded; others skip it.

TRBJ2-1	TRBD2	NA	TRBV18	TGTGCCAGCTCACCTTCGGGGGGGGGTGATGAGCAGTTCTTC	CASSPSGGGDEQFF
TRBJ1-1	TRBD1	many	TRBV5-5	TGTGCCAGCAGCTTGAAAGGGGACAGTGAAGCTTTCTTT	CASSLKGDSEAFF
TRBJ2-3	TRBD1	many	TRBV6-6	TGTGCCAGCAGTTACACAGGGGCAGATACGCAGTATTTT	CASSYTGADTQYF
TRBJ2-1	TRBD1	many	TRBV5-1	TGCGCCAGCAGCTCTACCGGGACAGGTAAATTAATAGGAGAGCAGTTCTTC	CASSSTGTGKLIGEQFF
TRBJ2-5	NA	many	TRBV20-1	TGCAGTCCGGGGCAGACCGTGGAGACCCAGTACTTC	CSPGQTVETQYF
TRBJ2-1	TRBD2	many	TRBV11-3	TGTGCCAGCAGTAACGGGAGGGGGGCCTACAATGAGCAGTTCTTC	CASSNGRGAYNEQFF
TRBJ2-1	TRBD2	many	TRBV6-2/TRBV6-3	TGTGCCAGCCTCACTCGGGGACTAGCGGGCGTCTTCAATGAGCAGTTCTTC	CASLTRGLAGVFNEQFF
TRBJ2-3	TRBD2	NA	TRBV7-2	TGTGCCAGCAGCTTTTTGGCGGGAGAAGGCACAGATACGCAGTATTTT	CASSFLAGEGTDTQYF
TRBJ1-4	TRBD1	few	TRBV19	TGTGCCAGTAGTATCATGGGACAGACTAATGAAAAACTGTTTTTT	CASSIMGQTNEKLFF
TRBJ2-7	NA	NA	TRBV30	TGTGCCTGGAGTGTTGGACACTCTCCCTACAATGAGCAGTACTTC	CAWSVGHSPYNEQYF
TRBJ2-7	NA	many	TRBV7-2	TGTGCCAGCAGCTTAGACGGGACTGGGGTGAAGTACTTC	CASSLDGTGVKYF